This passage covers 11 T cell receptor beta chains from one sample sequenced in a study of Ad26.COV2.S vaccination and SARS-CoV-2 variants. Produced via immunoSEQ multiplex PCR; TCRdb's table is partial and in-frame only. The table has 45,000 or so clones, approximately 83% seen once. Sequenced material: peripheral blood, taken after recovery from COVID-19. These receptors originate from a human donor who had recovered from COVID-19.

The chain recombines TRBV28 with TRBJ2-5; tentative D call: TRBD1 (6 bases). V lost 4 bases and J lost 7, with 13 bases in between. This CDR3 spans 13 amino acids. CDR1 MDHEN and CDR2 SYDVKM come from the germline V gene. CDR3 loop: CASSSDSPRTQYF. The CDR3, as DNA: TGTGCCAGCAGTTCGGACAGCCCGAGGACCCAGTACTTC. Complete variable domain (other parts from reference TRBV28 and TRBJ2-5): DVKVTQSSRYLVKRTGEKVFLECVQDMDHENMFWYRQDPGLGLRLIYFSYDVKMKEKGDIPEGYSVSREKKERFSLILESASTNQTSMYLCASSSDSPRTQYFGPGTRLLVL.

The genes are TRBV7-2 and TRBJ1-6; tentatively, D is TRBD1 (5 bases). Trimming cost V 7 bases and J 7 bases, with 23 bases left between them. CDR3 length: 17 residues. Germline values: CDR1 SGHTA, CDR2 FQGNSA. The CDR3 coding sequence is TGTGCCAGCAAACCAGGGAGGCGGGGTATCTGGAATTCACCCCTCCACTTT. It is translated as CASKPGRRGIWNSPLHF.

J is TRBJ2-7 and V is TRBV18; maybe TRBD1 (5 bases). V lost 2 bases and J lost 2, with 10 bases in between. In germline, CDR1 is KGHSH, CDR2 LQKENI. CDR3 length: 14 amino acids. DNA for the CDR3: TGTGCCAGCTCACCAGACAGCGTTGCCTACGAGCAGTACTTC. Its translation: CASSPDSVAYEQYF.

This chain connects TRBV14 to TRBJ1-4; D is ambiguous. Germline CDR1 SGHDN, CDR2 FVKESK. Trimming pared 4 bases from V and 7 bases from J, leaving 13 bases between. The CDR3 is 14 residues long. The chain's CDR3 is CASSPPGFGEKLFF. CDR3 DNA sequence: TGTGCCAGCAGCCCTCCCGGTTTTGGTGAAAAACTGTTTTTT. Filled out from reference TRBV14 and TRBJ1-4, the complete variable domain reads EAGVTQFPSHSVIEKGQTVTLRCDPISGHDNLYWYRRVMGKEIKFLLHFVKESKQDESGMPNNRFLAERTGGTYSTLKVQPAELEDSGVYFCASSPPGFGEKLFFGSGTQLSVL.

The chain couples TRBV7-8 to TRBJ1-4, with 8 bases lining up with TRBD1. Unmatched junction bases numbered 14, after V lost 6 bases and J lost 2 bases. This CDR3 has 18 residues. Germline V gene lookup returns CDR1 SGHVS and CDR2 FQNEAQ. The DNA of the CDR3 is TGTGCCAGCAGTTCCGGGACAGGAGAGATCGGTACTAATGAAAAACTGTTTTTT. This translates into CASSSGTGEIGTNEKLFF.

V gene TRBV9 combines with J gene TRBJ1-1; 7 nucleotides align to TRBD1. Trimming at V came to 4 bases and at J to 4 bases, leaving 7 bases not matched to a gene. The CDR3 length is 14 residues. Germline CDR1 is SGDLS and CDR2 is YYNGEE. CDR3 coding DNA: TGTGCCAGCAGCCGCCAGGGGGGCGGCACTGAAGCTTTCTTT. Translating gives CASSRQGGGTEAFF.

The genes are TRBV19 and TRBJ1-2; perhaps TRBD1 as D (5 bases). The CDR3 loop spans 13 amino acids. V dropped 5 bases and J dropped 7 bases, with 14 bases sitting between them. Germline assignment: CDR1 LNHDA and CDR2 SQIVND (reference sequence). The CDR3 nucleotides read TGTGCCAGTAGTCTTTCGCAGGGTTTTGGCTACACCTTC. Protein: CASSLSQGFGYTF.

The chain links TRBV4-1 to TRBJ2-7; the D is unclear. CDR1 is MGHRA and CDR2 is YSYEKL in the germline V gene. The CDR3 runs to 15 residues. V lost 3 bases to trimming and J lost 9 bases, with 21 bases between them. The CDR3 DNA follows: TGCGCCAGCAGCCACGAAGTGAGTCGCTCGTGGGGGCAGTACTTC. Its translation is CASSHEVSRSWGQYF.

In nucleotides, the CDR3 is TGTGCCAGCAGCCAAAGGCGGGGGCGCTTCACAGATACGCAGTATTTT. Translation gives CASSQRRGRFTDTQYF. The chain employs TRBV3-1 (or the pseudogene TRBV3-2) and TRBJ2-3; weak D call: TRBD2 (7 bases). Germline-derived CDR1 and CDR2 are LGHDT and YNNKEL (reference sequence). The CDR3 is 16 residues long. The V end lost 2 bases, the J end lost 2 bases, and 14 bases lay between the germline ends.

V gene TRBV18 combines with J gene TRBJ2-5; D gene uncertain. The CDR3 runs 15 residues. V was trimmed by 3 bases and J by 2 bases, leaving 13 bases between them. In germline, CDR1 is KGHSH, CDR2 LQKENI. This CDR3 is CASSPRAGRQETQYF. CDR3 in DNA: TGTGCCAGCTCACCCCGAGCAGGTCGGCAAGAGACCCAGTACTTC. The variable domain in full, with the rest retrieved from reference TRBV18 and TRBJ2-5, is NAGVMQNPRHLVRRRGQEARLRCSPMKGHSHVYWYRQLPEEGLKFMVYLQKENIIDESGMPKERFSAEFPKEGPSILRIQQVVRGDSAAYFCASSPRAGRQETQYFGPGTRLLVL.

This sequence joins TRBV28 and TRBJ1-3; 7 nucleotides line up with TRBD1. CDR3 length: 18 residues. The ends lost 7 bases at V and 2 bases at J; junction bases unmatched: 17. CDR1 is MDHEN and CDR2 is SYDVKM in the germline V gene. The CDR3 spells CASTSPSGQPLTGNTIYF. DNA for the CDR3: TGTGCCAGCACCTCCCCCTCGGGACAGCCCCTAACTGGAAACACCATATATTTT.